This T cell receptor (beta chain) was retrieved from a study of glioma-infiltrating T cells. Study-level background: Glioblastomas were WHO grade IV, sampled at first diagnosis; low-grade were grade II.

General study findings and limits: Tissue and blood shared very few CDR3 sequences. Tissue-blood divergence was below expectation in non-neoplastic patients, above in gliomas.

Worth noting for this clonotype: The antigen is undetermined.

The iRepertoire nested amplicon-rescue multiplex PCR amplified TCR alpha and beta CDR3s from RNA. Input was 100-400 ng of tissue mRNA or PBMC total RNA. TCRdb re-called the multiplex PCR reads through MiXCR, storing one row per CDR3 protein. The sample consists of about 410,000 distinct CDR3 sequences, roughly 41% of them appearing once. Germline assignment: CDR1 ENHRY and CDR2 SYGVKD. V was cut by 2 bases and J by 0 bases, with 5 bases left in between. The length of the CDR3 is 14 residues. The gene calls are TRBV10-3 and TRBJ1-5; no definite D call. This TCR was recovered from a human donor with low-grade glioma or glioblastoma, undergoing nonglioma brain surgery, or in good health (not recorded which). The sequenced sample consisted of glioma tissue, nonneoplastic brain tissue, or PBMCs (not recorded which). The CDR3 protein is CAISERASNQPQHF. The CDR3, as DNA: TGTGCCATCAGTGAGAGGGCTAGCAATCAGCCCCAGCATTTT.